This T cell receptor beta chain was observed in a study of a mutant IDH1 vaccine in newly diagnosed glioma. As to time point: week 23, last vaccination. What each vaccine dose contained was 300 ug of mutant IDH1 20-mer peptide, accompanied by topical imiquimod. This clone came up a few times. As yet, its antigen is unknown. CDR3 length: 12 amino acids. The germline V gene encodes CDR1 MDHEN and CDR2 SYDVKM. The ends were cut back, 8 bases at V and 1 base at J, with 6 bases in the middle. TCRdb's copy holds only in-frame clones and misses some; the assay was immunoSEQ multiplex PCR. Among about 82,000 clones listed, approximately 85% were seen once.

The chain links TRBV28 to TRBJ1-5; no reliable D call. The clonotype originates from a young man with glioma. Some clones in this sample may be carry-over from other donors' samples. The starting material was PBMCs, obtained from a glioma patient whose treatment included an IDH1 peptide vaccine. This chain's CDR3 is CASVWSNQPQHF. The DNA for the CDR3 is TGTGCCAGCGTATGGAGCAATCAGCCCCAGCATTTT.